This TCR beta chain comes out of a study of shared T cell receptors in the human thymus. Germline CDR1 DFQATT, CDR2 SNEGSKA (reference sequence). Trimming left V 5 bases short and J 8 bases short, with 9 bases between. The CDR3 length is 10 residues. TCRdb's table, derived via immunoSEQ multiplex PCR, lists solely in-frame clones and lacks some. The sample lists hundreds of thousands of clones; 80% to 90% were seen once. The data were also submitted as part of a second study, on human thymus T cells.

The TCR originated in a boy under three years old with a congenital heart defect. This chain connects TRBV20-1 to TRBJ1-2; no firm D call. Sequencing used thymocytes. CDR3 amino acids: CSAQSGGYTF. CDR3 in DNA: TGCAGTGCTCAATCGGGGGGCTACACCTTC.